Shown below are 25 T cell receptor beta chains from a single sample sequenced in a study of T cells after somatic rescue of genetic block. Generated by immunoSEQ multiplex PCR, the TCRdb table keeps only in-frame clones and is missing some. Of tens of thousands of clones in the sample, about 91% were seen once. The sequencing sample was made of peripheral blood mononuclear cells (PBMCs). All receptors come from a middle-aged man.

V and J are TRBV21-1 and TRBJ2-5; the table names TRBD1, a call not compared with the DNA. TRBV21-1 is shown as a pseudogene. The CDR3 covers 17 residues. CDR3 protein: CASSKGGGLEDQETQYF. In DNA, the CDR3 is TGTGCCAGCAGCAAAGGTGGGGGCCTGGAGGACCAAGAGACCCAGTACTTC.

The J gene is TRBJ2-7, the V gene TRBV7-9, with D possibly being TRBD2 (6 bases). The ends were cut back, 1 base at V and 0 bases at J, with 10 bases in the middle. This CDR3 comprises 15 residues. Germline V gives CDR1 SEHNR, CDR2 FQNEAQ (reference sequence). CDR3 nucleotides: TGTGCCAGCAGCTTAGGGCGGGGCCTCTCCTACGAGCAGTACTTC. Protein sequence: CASSLGRGLSYEQYF.

The rearrangement links TRBV7-9 to TRBJ1-1; D gene unclear. Germline CDR1 SEHNR, CDR2 FQNEAQ (reference sequence). This CDR3 comprises 12 residues. Trimming stripped 3 bases from V and 3 bases from J, with 5 bases between. The CDR3 nucleotides read TGTGCCAGCAGCTTCGGTGACACTGAAGCTTTCTTT. Translation gives CASSFGDTEAFF.

The J gene is TRBJ2-5, the V gene TRBV5-4; 7 bases align to TRBD1. This CDR3 has 15 residues. Germline trimming cut 3 bases from V and 6 bases from J; bases unmatched to any gene: 11. The germline gives CDR1 SGHNT, CDR2 YYREEE (reference sequence). CDR3 amino acids: CASSSTGVGKKTQYF. The CDR3 DNA is TGTGCCAGCAGCTCCACAGGGGTGGGGAAAAAGACCCAGTACTTC. Complete variable domain (other parts from reference TRBV5-4 and TRBJ2-5): ETGVTQSPTHLIKTRGQQVTLRCSSQSGHNTVSWYQQALGQGPQFIFQYYREEENGRGNFPPRFSGLQFPNYSSELNVNALELDDSALYLCASSSTGVGKKTQYFGPGTRLLVL.

In regard to this clone: Other DNA sequences within the sample encode an identical CDR3. The gene calls are TRBV7-8 and TRBJ1-2, with D maybe TRBD1 (6 bases). This CDR3 is built from 13 residues. Germline values: CDR1 SGHVS, CDR2 FQNEAQ. V dropped 5 bases and J dropped 2 bases, with 9 bases sitting between them. CDR3 nucleotides: TGTGCCAGCAGCCCAGACAGGAACTATGGCTACACCTTC. This translates into CASSPDRNYGYTF.

V gene TRBV7-2 combines with J gene TRBJ2-2; 7 nucleotides match TRBD1. CDR3 length: 14 amino acids. The germline V gene has CDR1 SGHTA and CDR2 FQGNSA. V shed 3 bases, J shed 3 bases, and the junction held 1 base outside the gene matches. The CDR3 region is CASSFDRDTGELFF. The CDR3 DNA follows: TGTGCCAGCAGCTTTGACAGGGACACCGGGGAGCTGTTTTTT.

The chain combines TRBV18 with TRBJ1-4; maybe TRBD1 (5 bases). Germline assignment: CDR1 KGHSH and CDR2 LQKENI. V lost 4 bases to trimming and J lost 4 bases, with 13 bases between them. CDR3 length: 15 residues. The CDR3 region has the DNA TGTGCCAGCTCACGAGGGACCGGCGATAATGAAAAACTGTTTTTT. This translates into CASSRGTGDNEKLFF. The full variable domain, completed using reference TRBV18 and TRBJ1-4, is NAGVMQNPRHLVRRRGQEARLRCSPMKGHSHVYWYRQLPEEGLKFMVYLQKENIIDESGMPKERFSAEFPKEGPSILRIQQVVRGDSAAYFCASSRGTGDNEKLFFGSGTQLSVL.

The CDR3 DNA reads as TGTGCCAGCAGCTTAGCCCGCGTAGGTGGGTTTGGAAACACCATATATTTT. Protein product: CASSLARVGGFGNTIYF. This chain uses TRBV7-8 with TRBJ1-3; D unresolved. The CDR3 has 17 amino acids. CDR1 and CDR2 from the germline V gene are SGHVS and FQNEAQ. V was cut by 0 bases and J by 3 bases, with 15 bases left in between.

The V gene is TRBV19, the J gene TRBJ1-4; D unresolved. The CDR3 loop spans 12 amino acids. Per the germline V gene, CDR1 is LNHDA and CDR2 is SQIVND (reference sequence). V was pared by 4 bases and J by 7 bases, with 7 bases between. This chain's CDR3 is CASSRLGEKLFF. DNA of the CDR3: TGTGCCAGTAGTAGGTTAGGTGAAAAACTGTTTTTT.

This chain uses TRBV19 with TRBJ2-5; a weak D match, TRBD2 (5 bases). This CDR3 has 16 amino acids. Germline CDR1 is LNHDA and CDR2 is SQIVND (reference sequence). Trimming took off 4 bases at V and 7 bases at J, with 22 bases between the two ends. The CDR3 spells CASSRTGNSRVGTQYF. CDR3 nucleotide sequence: TGTGCCAGTAGTAGGACGGGGAACAGTCGAGTCGGGACCCAGTACTTC.

This chain connects TRBV20-1 to TRBJ1-2; D may be TRBD1 (5 bases). Trimming stripped 6 bases from V and 7 bases from J, with 12 bases between. The CDR3 totals 11 residues. Germline loops: CDR1 DFQATT, CDR2 SNEGSKA (reference sequence). The CDR3 reads CSAVGGVGYTF. CDR3 DNA sequence: TGCAGTGCAGTGGGAGGGGTTGGCTACACCTTC.

This clone was seen once. This rearrangement joins TRBV5-1 to TRBJ2-3, with TRBD2 identical over 7 bases. The length of the CDR3 is 14 residues. V was pared by 5 bases and J by 3 bases, with 6 bases of the junction left unmatched. Germline lookup yields CDR1 SGHRS and CDR2 YFSETQ. CDR3: CASRLTGGTDTQYF. The DNA of the CDR3 is TGCGCCAGCAGGCTGACCGGGGGGACAGATACGCAGTATTTT.

Comments on this clone: At the DNA level, this CDR3 is encoded by other sequences in the same sample as well. CDR3 amino acids: CASSVAGGGETQYF. The CDR3 region has the DNA TGTGCCAGCAGCGTAGCCGGGGGCGGCGAGACCCAGTACTTC. This sequence joins TRBV9 and TRBJ2-5, with D perhaps TRBD1 or TRBD2 (6 bases each). Germline CDR1 is SGDLS and CDR2 is YYNGEE. The CDR3 is 14 residues long. The ends were cut back, 0 bases at V and 5 bases at J, with 11 bases in the middle.

This clone was observed once. One end of the junction is discordant with germline, which a read error may explain. This chain uses TRBV28 with TRBJ2-2; the match to TRBD2 covers 7 bases. Germline V gene lookup returns CDR1 MDHEN and CDR2 SYDVKM. The CDR3 loop spans 16 amino acids. The CDR3 coding sequence is TGTGCCAGTAGTTCGGGGGGTCGGGCGAACACCGGGGAGCTGTTTTTT. Translating it yields CASSSGGRANTGELFF.

Only one count was recorded for this clone. The chain combines TRBV10-1 with TRBJ2-7; TRBD1 matches 8 bases. V gave up 1 base and J gave up 2 bases; unmatched junction bases: 13. The CDR3 length is 18 residues. The germline V gene encodes CDR1 WNHNN and CDR2 SYGVQD (reference sequence). CDR3 nucleotides: TGCGCCAGCAGTGAGTACGCTACCGGGACAGGAGTGGCCTACGAGCAGTACTTC. This encodes CASSEYATGTGVAYEQYF.

This chain connects TRBV11-2 to TRBJ1-1; D is ambiguous. The ends were cut back, 1 base at V and 1 base at J, with 19 bases in the middle. Germline V CDR1 and CDR2: SGHAT, FQNNGV. This CDR3 is 18 amino acids long. The CDR3 DNA reads as TGTGCCAGCAGCTTAGGTCGTGGAGTTCGAGGTTCGAACACTGAAGCTTTCTTT. Its translation is CASSLGRGVRGSNTEAFF.

The rearrangement uses TRBV7-2 and TRBJ2-2; the match to TRBD2 covers 7 bases. Trimming took 2 bases from V and 1 from J; bases not matched to a gene: 4. The CDR3 length is 16 residues. Germline loops: CDR1 SGHTA, CDR2 FQGNSA. CDR3 sequence (DNA): TGTGCCAGCAGCTTAAGTGCTAGCGGGAACACCGGGGAGCTGTTTTTT. As protein: CASSLSASGNTGELFF.

The chain is built from TRBV29-1 and TRBJ1-1; D is unresolved. Deletions cut 4 bases from V and 8 bases from J, with 11 bases between. The CDR3 loop spans 11 amino acids. Germline loops: CDR1 SQVTM, CDR2 ANQGSEA. This chain's CDR3 is CSVASDGEAFF. The CDR3 DNA is TGCAGCGTTGCCAGCGACGGAGAAGCTTTCTTT. The complete variable domain, with remaining parts taken from reference TRBV29-1 and TRBJ1-1, reads SAVISQKPSRDICQRGTSLTIQCQVDSQVTMMFWYRQQPGQSLTLIATANQGSEATYESGFVIDKFPISRPNLTFSTLTVSNMSPEDSSIYLCSVASDGEAFFGQGTRLTVV.

The J gene is TRBJ2-5, the V gene TRBV11-2; D call uncertain. The CDR3 has 15 amino acids. CDR1 SGHAT and CDR2 FQNNGV come from the germline V gene. V was clipped by 8 bases and J by 2 bases, with 18 bases between them. This CDR3 reads CASSSGPASQETQYF. CDR3 bases: TGTGCCAGCTCATCCGGGCCAGCGTCACAAGAGACCCAGTACTTC.

The rearrangement links TRBV6-4 to TRBJ2-5; perhaps TRBD1 as D (6 bases). The ends were cut back, 6 bases at V and 0 bases at J, with 8 bases in the middle. The CDR3 runs 13 residues. Germline V gene data show CDR1 as MRHNA and CDR2 as SNTAGT. CDR3 protein: CASSRDNQETQYF. CDR3 DNA sequence: TGTGCCAGCAGCCGGGACAACCAAGAGACCCAGTACTTC.

The DNA of the CDR3 is TGTGCCAGCAGCTCATTCCTCGACAGGACCCTATATTTT. Its protein is CASSSFLDRTLYF. The rearrangement joins TRBV7-9 to TRBJ1-3; weak D call: TRBD1 (6 bases). The CDR3 consists of 13 residues. Trimming took off 4 bases at V and 14 bases at J, with 18 bases between the two ends. Germline V gene data show CDR1 as SEHNR and CDR2 as FQNEAQ (reference sequence).

The V gene is TRBV6-9, the J gene TRBJ2-7, with D possibly being TRBD1 (6 bases). Germline V CDR1 and CDR2: MNHGY, SVAAGI. The length of the CDR3 is 14 residues. Trimming removed 6 bases from V and 3 bases from J, with 15 bases in between. The CDR3 coding sequence is TGTGCCAGCAGCCAAGGACAGTTCTTCTACGAGCAGTACTTC. Protein: CASSQGQFFYEQYF.

The V gene is TRBV19, the J gene TRBJ2-3; 8 bases align to TRBD1. J was trimmed by 5 bases and V by 1 base; bases with no gene match: 8. CDR1 is LNHDA and CDR2 is SQIVND in the germline V gene (reference sequence). This CDR3 comprises 16 residues. The CDR3 DNA reads TGTGCCAGTAGTATAGGGGGCAGGGGGCGTGAAGATACGCAGTATTTT. This codes for CASSIGGRGREDTQYF.

The V call is TRBV6-6, the J call TRBJ1-2; D is ambiguous. CDR1 and CDR2 from the germline V gene are MNHNY and SVGAGI (reference sequence). Deletions cut 4 bases from V and 4 bases from J, with 10 bases between. This CDR3 contains 13 residues. CDR3 protein: CASSSPGRYGYTF. The CDR3 DNA reads TGTGCCAGCAGTTCCCCAGGCCGCTATGGCTACACCTTC.

The chain uses TRBV10-3 and TRBJ2-3; TRBD2 matches at 9 bases. This CDR3 is built from 14 residues. The V and J ends lost 4 bases and 1 base, in that order; junction bases with no gene match: 0. Germline assignment: CDR1 ENHRY and CDR2 SYGVKD. In nucleotides, the CDR3 is TGTGCCATCAGTGGGACTAGCGGCACAGATACGCAGTATTTT. It translates to CAISGTSGTDTQYF.